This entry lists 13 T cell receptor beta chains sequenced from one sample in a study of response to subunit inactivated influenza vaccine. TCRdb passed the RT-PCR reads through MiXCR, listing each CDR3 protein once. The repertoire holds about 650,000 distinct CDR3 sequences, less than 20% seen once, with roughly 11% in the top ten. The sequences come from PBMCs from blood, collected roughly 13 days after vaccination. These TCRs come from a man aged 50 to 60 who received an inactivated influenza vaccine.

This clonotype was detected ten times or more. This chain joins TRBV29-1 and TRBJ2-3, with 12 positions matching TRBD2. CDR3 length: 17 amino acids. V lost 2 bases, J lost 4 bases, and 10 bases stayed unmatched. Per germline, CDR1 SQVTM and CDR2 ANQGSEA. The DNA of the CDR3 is TGCAGCGTTGAATGGGCTAGCGGGAGGGCCACCGCAGATACGCAGTATTTT. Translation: CSVEWASGRATADTQYF.

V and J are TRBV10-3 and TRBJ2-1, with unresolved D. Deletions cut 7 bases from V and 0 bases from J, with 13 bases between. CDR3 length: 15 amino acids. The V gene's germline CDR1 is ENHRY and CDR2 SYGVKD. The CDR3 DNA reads TGTGCCATCAAGACTGGTGGCAACTCCTACAATGAGCAGTTCTTC. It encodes CAIKTGGNSYNEQFF.

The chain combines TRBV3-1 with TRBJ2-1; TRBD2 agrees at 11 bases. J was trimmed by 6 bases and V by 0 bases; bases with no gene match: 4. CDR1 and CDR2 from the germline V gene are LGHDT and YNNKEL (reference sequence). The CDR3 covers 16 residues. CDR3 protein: CASSQDALAGGNEQFF. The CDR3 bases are TGTGCCAGCAGCCAAGATGCCCTAGCGGGGGGCAATGAGCAGTTCTTC.

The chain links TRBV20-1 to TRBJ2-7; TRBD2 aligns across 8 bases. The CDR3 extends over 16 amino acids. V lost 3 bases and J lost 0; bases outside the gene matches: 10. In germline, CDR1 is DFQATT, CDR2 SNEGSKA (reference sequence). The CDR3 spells CSASGSLSGSSYEQYF. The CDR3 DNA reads TGCAGTGCTAGCGGTTCTCTCAGCGGGAGCTCCTACGAGCAGTACTTC.

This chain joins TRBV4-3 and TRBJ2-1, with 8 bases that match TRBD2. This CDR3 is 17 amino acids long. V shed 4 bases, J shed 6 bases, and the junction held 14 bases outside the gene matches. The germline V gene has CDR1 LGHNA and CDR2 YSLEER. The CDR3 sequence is CASSRQVTGGATNEQFF. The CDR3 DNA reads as TGCGCCAGCAGCCGCCAGGTTACGGGGGGGGCAACCAATGAGCAGTTCTTC.

The CDR3 DNA follows: TGTGCCATCAGTGATAGCAATCAGCCCCAGCATTTT. This codes for CAISDSNQPQHF. V gene TRBV10-3 combines with J gene TRBJ1-5; D gene uncertain. This CDR3 has 12 amino acids. Germline V gives CDR1 ENHRY, CDR2 SYGVKD. V shed 3 bases and J shed 0 bases, with 0 bases lying between them.

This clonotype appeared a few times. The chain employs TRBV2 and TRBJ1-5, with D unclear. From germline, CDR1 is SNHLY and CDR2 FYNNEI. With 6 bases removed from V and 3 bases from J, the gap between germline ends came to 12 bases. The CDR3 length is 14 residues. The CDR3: CASRTDGINQPQHF. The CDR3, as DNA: TGTGCCAGCAGGACCGACGGAATCAATCAGCCCCAGCATTTT.

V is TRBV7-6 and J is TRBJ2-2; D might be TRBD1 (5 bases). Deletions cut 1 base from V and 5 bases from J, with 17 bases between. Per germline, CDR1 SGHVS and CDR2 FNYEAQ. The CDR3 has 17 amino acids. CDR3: CASSLVQGQMGTGELFF. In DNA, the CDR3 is TGTGCCAGCAGCTTAGTTCAGGGCCAGATGGGGACCGGGGAGCTGTTTTTT.

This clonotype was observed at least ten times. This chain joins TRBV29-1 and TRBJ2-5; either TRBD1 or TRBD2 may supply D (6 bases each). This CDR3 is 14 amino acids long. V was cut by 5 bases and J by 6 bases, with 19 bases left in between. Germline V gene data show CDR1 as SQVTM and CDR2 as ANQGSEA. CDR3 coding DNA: TGCAGCGTTCGTGAGGGGGGCGGGGAGCAGACCCAGTACTTC. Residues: CSVREGGGEQTQYF.

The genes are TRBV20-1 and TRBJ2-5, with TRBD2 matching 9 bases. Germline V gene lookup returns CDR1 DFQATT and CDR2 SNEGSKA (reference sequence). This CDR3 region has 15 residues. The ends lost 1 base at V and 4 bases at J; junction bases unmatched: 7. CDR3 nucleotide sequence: TGCAGTGCTAGAGTTCCCGGCGGGAGGGCAGAGACCCAGTACTTC. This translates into CSARVPGGRAETQYF.

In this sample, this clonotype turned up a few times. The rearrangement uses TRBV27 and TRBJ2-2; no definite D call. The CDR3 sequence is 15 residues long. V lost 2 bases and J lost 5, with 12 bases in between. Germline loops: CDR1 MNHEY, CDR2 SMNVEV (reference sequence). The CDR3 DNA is TGTGCCAGCAGTTTACTAGTGACCGGTACCGGGGAGCTGTTTTTT. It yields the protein CASSLLVTGTGELFF.

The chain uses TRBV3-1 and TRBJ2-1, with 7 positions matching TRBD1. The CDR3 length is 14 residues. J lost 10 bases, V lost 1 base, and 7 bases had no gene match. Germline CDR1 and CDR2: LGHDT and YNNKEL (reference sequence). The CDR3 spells CASSQGLLGGEQFF. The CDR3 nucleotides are TGTGCCAGCAGCCAAGGGCTTCTAGGGGGCGAGCAGTTCTTC.

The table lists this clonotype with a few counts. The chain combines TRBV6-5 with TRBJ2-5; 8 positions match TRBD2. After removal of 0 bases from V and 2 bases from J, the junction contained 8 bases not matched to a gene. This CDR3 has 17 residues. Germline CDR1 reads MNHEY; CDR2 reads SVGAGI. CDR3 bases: TGTGCCAGCAGTTACTCGAAGGTGGTAGCGGGGCAAGAGACCCAGTACTTC. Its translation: CASSYSKVVAGQETQYF.